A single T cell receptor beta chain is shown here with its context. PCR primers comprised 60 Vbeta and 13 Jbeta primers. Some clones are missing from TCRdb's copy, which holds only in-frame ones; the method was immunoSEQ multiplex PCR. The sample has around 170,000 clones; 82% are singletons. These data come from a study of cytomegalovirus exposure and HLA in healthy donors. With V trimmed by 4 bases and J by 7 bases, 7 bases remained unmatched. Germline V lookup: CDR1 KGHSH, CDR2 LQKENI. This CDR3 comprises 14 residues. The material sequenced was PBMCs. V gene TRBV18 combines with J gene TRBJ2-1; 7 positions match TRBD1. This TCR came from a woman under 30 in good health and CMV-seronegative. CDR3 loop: CASSLPDRTNEQFF. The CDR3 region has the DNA TGTGCCAGCTCACTTCCGGACAGGACTAATGAGCAGTTCTTC.